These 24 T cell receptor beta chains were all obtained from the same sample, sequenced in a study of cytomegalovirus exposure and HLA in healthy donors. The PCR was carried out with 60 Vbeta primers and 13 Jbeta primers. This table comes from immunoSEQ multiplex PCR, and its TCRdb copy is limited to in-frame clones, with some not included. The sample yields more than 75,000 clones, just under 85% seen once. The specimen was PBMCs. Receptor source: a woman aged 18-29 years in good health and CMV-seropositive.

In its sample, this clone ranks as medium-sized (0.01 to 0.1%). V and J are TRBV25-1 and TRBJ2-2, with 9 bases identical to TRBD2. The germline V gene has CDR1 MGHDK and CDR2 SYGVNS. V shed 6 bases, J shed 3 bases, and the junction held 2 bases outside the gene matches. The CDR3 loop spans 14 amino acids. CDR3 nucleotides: TGTGCCAGCAGCCAGCGGGAGGACACCGGGGAGCTGTTTTTT. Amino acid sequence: CASSQREDTGELFF.

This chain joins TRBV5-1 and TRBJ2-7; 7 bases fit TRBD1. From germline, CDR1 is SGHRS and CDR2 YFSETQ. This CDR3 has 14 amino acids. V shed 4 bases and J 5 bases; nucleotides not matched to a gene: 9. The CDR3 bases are TGCGCCAGCAGCCCGGGACAGTTCGGGGACGAGCAGTACTTC. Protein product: CASSPGQFGDEQYF.

The CDR3 loop reads CASSTTLAGEKLFF. CDR3 DNA sequence: TGTGCCAGCAGCACCACTCTCGCGGGAGAAAAACTGTTTTTT. The chain couples TRBV9 to TRBJ1-4; D remains ambiguous. Germline-derived CDR1 and CDR2 are SGDLS and YYNGEE. The CDR3 spans 14 residues. Between the trimmed V and J ends, which lost 4 bases and 8 bases, there was a span of 15 bases.

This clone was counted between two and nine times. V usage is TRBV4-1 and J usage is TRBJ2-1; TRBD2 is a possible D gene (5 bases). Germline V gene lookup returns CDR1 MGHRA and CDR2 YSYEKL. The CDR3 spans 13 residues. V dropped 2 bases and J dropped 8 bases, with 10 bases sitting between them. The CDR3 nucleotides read TGCGCCAGCAGCCAAAGACTAAGCTATGAGCAGTTCTTC. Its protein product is CASSQRLSYEQFF.

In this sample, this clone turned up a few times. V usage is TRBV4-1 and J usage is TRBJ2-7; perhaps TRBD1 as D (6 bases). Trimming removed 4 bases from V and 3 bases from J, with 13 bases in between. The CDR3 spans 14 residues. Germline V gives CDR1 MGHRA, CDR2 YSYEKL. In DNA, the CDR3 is TGCGCCAGCAGCCCAGGGGACCTAAGCTACGAGCAGTACTTC. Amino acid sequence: CASSPGDLSYEQYF.

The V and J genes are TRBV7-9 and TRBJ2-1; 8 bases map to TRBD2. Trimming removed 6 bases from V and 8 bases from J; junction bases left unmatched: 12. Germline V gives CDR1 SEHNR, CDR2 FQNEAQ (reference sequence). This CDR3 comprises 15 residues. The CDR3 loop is CASSPGTSSRDEQFF. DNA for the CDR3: TGTGCCAGCAGTCCCGGGACTAGTTCTCGGGATGAGCAGTTCTTC.

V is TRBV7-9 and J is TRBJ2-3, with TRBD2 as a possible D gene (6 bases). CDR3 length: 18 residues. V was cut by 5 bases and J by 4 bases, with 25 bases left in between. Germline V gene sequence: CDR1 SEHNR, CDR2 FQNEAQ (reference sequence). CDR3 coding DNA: TGTGCCAGCAGCCACCTTCAAGACCCCACTAGCTATCCAGATACGCAGTATTTT. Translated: CASSHLQDPTSYPDTQYF.

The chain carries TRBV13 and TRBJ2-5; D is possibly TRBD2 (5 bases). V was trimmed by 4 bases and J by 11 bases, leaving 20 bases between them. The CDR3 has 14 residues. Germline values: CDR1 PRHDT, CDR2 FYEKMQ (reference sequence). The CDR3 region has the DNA TGTGCCAGCAGCTCCTCACTAGGATTGTACGCGCAGTACTTC. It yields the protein CASSSSLGLYAQYF.

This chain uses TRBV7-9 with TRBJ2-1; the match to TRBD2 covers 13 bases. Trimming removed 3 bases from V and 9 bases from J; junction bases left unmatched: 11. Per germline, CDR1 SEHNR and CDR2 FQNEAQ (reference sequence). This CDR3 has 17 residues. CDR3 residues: CASSFRPTSGGRSEQFF. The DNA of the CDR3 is TGTGCCAGCAGCTTTCGCCCGACTAGCGGGGGGCGTAGTGAGCAGTTCTTC.

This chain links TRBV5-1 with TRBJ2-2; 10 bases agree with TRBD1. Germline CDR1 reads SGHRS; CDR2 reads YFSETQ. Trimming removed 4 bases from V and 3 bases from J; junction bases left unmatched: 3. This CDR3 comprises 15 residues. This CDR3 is CASSQGQGYTGELFF. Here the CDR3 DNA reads TGCGCCAGCAGCCAGGGACAGGGGTACACCGGGGAGCTGTTTTTT.

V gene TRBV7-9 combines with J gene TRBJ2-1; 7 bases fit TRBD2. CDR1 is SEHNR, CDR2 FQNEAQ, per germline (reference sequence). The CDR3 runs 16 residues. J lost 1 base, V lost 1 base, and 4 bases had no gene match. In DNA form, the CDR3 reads TGTGCCAGCAGCTTAGAAGGGACTACTTCCTACAATGAGCAGTTCTTC. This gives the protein CASSLEGTTSYNEQFF.

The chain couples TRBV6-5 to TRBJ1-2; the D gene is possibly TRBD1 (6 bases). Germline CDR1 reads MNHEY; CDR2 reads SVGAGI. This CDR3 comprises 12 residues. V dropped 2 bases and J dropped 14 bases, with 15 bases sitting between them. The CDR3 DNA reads TGTGCCAGCAGTTACCCCGGGGGGGGCCCTACCTTC. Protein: CASSYPGGGPTF.

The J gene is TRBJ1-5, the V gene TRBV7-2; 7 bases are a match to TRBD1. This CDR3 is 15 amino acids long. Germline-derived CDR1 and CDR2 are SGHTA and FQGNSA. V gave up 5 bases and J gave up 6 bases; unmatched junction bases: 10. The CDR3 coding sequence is TGTGCCAGCAGCACAGGGGCGTATAGCGTTCAGCCCCAGCATTTT. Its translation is CASSTGAYSVQPQHF.

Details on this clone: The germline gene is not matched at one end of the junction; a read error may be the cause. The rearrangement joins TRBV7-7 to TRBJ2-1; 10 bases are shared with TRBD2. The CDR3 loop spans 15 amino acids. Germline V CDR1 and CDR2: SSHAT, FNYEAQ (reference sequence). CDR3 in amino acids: CASSLTSGPYNEQFF. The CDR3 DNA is TGTGCTAGCAGCTTGACTAGCGGGCCTTACAATGAGCAGTTCTTC.

The CDR3 coding sequence is TGTGCCAGCAGTGATACTGGGGCCAACGTCCTGACTTTC. It specifies CASSDTGANVLTF. The V gene is TRBV6-4, the J gene TRBJ2-6; no clear D. The V end lost 3 bases, the J end lost 2 bases, and 2 bases lay between the germline ends. Germline values: CDR1 MRHNA, CDR2 SNTAGT. The CDR3 is 13 residues long.

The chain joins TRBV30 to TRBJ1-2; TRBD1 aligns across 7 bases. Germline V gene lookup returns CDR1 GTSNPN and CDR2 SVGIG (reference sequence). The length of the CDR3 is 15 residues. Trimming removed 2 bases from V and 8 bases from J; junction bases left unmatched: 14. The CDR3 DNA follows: TGTGCCTGGAGTTCCCAATCGACAGGGCGAAAGGGCTACACCTTC. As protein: CAWSSQSTGRKGYTF.

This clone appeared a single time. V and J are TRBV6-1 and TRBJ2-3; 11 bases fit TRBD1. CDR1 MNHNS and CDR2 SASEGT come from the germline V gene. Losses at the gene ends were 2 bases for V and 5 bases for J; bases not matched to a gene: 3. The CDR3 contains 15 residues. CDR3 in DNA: TGTGCCAGCAGTGAAAGGGACAGGGGGGAAGATACGCAGTATTTT. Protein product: CASSERDRGEDTQYF.

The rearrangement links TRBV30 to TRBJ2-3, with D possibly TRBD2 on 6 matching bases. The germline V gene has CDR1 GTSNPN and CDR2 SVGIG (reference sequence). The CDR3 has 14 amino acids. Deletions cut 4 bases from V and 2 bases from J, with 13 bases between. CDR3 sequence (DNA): TGTGCCTGGACTATCAGGGACTTCACAGATACGCAGTATTTT. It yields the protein CAWTIRDFTDTQYF.

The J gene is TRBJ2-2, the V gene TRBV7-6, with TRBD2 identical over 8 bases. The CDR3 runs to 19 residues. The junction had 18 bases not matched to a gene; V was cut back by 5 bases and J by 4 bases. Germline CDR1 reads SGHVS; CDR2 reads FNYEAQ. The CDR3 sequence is CASSRLLSGGAAGTGELFF. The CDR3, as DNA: TGTGCCAGCAGCAGACTCCTATCGGGGGGGGCGGCTGGCACCGGGGAGCTGTTTTTT.

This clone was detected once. The CDR3: CASSAGGLAISYNEQFF. Written as DNA, the CDR3 is TGTGCCAGCAGCGCAGGGGGACTAGCAATCTCCTACAATGAGCAGTTCTTC. This chain uses TRBV7-9 with TRBJ2-1; the match to TRBD2 covers 9 bases. The CDR3 covers 17 residues. After removal of 5 bases from V and 0 bases from J, the junction contained 8 bases not matched to a gene. The germline V gene encodes CDR1 SEHNR and CDR2 FQNEAQ (reference sequence).

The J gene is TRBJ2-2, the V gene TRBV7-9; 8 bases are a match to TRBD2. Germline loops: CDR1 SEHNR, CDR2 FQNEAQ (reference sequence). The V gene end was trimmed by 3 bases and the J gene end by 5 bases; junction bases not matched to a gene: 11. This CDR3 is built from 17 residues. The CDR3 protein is CASSFKVGLASTGELFF. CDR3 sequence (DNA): TGTGCCAGCAGCTTTAAGGTCGGACTAGCCTCGACCGGGGAGCTGTTTTTT.

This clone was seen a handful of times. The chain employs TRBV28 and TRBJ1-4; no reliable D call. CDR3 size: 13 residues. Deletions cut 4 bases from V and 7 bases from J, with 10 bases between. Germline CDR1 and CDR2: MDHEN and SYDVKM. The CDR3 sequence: CASSSLPLEKLFF. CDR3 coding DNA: TGTGCCAGCAGTTCCCTACCCCTTGAAAAACTGTTTTTT.

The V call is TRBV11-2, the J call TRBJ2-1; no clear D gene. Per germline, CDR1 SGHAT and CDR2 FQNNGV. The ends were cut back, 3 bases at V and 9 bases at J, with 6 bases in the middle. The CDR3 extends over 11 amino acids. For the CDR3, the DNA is TGTGCCAGCAGCTTTCCCAGTGAGCAGTTCTTC. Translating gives CASSFPSEQFF.

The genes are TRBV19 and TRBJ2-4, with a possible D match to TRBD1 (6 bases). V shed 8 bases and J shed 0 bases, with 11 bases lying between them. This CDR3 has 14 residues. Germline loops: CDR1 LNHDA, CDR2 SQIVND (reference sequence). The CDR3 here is CASHRAGAKNIQYF. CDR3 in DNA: TGTGCCAGTCACAGGGCGGGAGCCAAAAACATTCAGTACTTC. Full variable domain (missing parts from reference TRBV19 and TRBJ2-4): DGGITQSPKYLFRKEGQNVTLSCEQNLNHDAMYWYRQDPGQGLRLIYYSQIVNDFQKGDIAEGYSVSREKKESFPLTVTSAQKNPTAFYLCASHRAGAKNIQYFGAGTRLSVL.